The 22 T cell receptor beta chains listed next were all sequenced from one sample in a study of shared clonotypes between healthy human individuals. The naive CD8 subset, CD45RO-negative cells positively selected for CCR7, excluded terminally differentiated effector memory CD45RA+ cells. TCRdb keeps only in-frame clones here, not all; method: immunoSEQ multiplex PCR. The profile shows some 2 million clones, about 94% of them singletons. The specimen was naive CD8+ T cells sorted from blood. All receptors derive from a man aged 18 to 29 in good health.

The CDR3 sequence: CASSNRRQEQQHF. In nucleotides, the CDR3 is TGTGCCAGTAGTAACAGGCGTCAGGAGCAACAGCATTTT. V and J are TRBV19 and TRBJ1-5, with a weak D call TRBD1 (5 bases). The CDR3 totals 13 residues. V lost 4 bases to trimming and J lost 13 bases, with 17 bases between them. Germline V gives CDR1 LNHDA, CDR2 SQIVND (reference sequence). The full variable domain, completed using reference TRBV19 and TRBJ1-5, is DGGITQSPKYLFRKEGQNVTLSCEQNLNHDAMYWYRQDPGQGLRLIYYSQIVNDFQKGDIAEGYSVSREKKESFPLTVTSAQKNPTAFYLCASSNRRQEQQHFGDGTRLSIL.

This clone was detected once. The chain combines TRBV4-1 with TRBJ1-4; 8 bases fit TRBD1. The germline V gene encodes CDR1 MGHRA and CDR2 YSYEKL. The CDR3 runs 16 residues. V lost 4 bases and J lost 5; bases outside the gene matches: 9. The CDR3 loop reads CASSPSPGTGNEKLFF. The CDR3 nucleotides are TGCGCCAGCAGCCCATCGCCCGGGACAGGAAATGAAAAACTGTTTTTT.

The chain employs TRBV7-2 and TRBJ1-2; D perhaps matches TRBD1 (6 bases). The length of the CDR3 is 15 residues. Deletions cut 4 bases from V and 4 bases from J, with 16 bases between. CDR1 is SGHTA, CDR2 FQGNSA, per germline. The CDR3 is CASSYTGNGGYGYTF. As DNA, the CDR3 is TGTGCCAGCAGCTACACAGGGAACGGAGGCTATGGCTACACCTTC.

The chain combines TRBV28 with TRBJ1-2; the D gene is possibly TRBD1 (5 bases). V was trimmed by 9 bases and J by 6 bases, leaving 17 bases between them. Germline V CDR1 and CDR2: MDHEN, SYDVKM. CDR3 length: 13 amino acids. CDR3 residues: CARRCRAENGYTF. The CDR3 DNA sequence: TGTGCCAGGAGGTGCAGGGCAGAGAATGGCTACACCTTC.

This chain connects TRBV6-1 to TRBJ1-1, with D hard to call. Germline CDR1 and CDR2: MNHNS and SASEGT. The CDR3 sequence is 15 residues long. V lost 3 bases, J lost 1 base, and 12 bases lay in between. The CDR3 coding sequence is TGTGCCAGCAGTGATGAGGCAGATTCGAACACTGAAGCTTTCTTT. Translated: CASSDEADSNTEAFF.

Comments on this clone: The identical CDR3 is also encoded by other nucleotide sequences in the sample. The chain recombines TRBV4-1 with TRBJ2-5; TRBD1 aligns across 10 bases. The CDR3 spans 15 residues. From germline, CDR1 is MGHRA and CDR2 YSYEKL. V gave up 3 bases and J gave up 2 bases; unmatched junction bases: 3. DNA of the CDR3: TGCGCCAGCAGCCAGGACAGGGGGTTTCAAGAGACCCAGTACTTC. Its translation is CASSQDRGFQETQYF.

CDR3 in DNA: TGTGCCAGTAGTATCAGGACAGGACCCGCTAACTATGGCTACACCTTC. Translation gives CASSIRTGPANYGYTF. This chain uses TRBV19 with TRBJ1-2; 7 nucleotides agree with TRBD1. Germline V gene lookup returns CDR1 LNHDA and CDR2 SQIVND (reference sequence). Germline trimming cut 3 bases from V and 0 bases from J; bases unmatched to any gene: 7. The CDR3 runs to 16 residues.

CDR3 amino acids: CASSLQGAADTQYF. Written as DNA, the CDR3 is TGTGCCAGCAGCTTACAGGGGGCGGCAGATACGCAGTATTTT. This chain links TRBV7-3 with TRBJ2-3; TRBD1 matches 8 bases. CDR1 and CDR2 from the germline V gene are SGHTA and FQGTGA. V was pared by 2 bases and J by 4 bases, with 2 bases of the junction left unmatched. The CDR3 runs 14 residues.

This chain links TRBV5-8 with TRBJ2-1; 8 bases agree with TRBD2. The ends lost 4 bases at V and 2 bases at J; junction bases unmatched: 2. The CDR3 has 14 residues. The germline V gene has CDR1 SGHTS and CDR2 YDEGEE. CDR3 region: CASSREGPYNEQFF. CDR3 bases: TGTGCCAGCAGCCGGGAGGGCCCCTACAATGAGCAGTTCTTC. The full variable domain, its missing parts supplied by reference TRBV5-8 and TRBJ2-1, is EAGVTQSPTHLIKTRGQQATLRCSPISGHTSVYWYQQALGLGLQFLLWYDEGEERNRGNFPPRFSGRQFPNYSSELNVNALELEDSALYLCASSREGPYNEQFFGPGTRLTVL.

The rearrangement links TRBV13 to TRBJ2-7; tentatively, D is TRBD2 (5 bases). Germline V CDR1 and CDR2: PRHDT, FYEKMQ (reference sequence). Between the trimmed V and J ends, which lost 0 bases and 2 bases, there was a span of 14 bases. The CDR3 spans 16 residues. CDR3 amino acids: CASSLGTDGGPYEQYF. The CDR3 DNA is TGTGCCAGCAGCTTAGGGACGGACGGAGGACCCTACGAGCAGTACTTC.

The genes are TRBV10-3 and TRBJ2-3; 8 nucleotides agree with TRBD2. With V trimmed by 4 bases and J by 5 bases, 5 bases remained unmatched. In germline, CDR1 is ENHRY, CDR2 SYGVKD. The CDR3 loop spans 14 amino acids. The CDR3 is CAISGAGGEDTQYF. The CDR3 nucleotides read TGTGCCATCAGTGGGGCGGGAGGTGAAGATACGCAGTATTTT.

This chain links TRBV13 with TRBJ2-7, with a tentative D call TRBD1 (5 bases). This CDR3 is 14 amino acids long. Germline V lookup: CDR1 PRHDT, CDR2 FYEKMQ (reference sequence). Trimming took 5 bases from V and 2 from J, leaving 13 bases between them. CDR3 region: CASSPPTETYEQYF. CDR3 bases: TGTGCCAGCAGCCCCCCGACAGAGACCTACGAGCAGTACTTC.

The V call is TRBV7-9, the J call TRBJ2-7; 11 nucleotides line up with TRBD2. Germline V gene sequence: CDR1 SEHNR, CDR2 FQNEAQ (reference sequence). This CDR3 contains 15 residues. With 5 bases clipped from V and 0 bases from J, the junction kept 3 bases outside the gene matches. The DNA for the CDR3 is TGTGCCAGCAGCACCGGGACTAGCGGCTCCTACGAGCAGTACTTC. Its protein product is CASSTGTSGSYEQYF.

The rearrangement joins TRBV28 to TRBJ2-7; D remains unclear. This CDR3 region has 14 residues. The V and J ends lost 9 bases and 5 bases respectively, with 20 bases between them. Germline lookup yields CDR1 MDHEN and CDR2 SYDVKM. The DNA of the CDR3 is TGTGCCAGTCAAAATATCGGTATCCAGAACGAGCAGTACTTC. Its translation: CASQNIGIQNEQYF.

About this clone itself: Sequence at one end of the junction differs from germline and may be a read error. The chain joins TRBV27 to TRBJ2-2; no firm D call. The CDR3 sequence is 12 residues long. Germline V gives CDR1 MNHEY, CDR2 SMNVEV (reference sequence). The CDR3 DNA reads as TGTGCCAGCCGATCGAAAACCGGGGAGCTGTTTTTT. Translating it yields CASRSKTGELFF.

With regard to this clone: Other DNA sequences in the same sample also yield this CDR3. CDR3 residues: CASSVAAGGNTIYF. CDR3 DNA: TGTGCCAGCAGCGTAGCAGCAGGAGGAAACACCATATATTTT. The chain joins TRBV9 to TRBJ1-3; D not resolved. The germline V and J ends were trimmed by 0 bases and 4 bases, with 8 bases remaining between them. Per germline, CDR1 SGDLS and CDR2 YYNGEE. CDR3 length: 14 amino acids.

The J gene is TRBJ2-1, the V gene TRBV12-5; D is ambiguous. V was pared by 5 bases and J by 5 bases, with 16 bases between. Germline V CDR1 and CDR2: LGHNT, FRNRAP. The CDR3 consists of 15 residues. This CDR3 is CASGPPYSPDNEQFF. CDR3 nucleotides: TGTGCTAGTGGTCCACCATACAGCCCCGACAATGAGCAGTTCTTC.

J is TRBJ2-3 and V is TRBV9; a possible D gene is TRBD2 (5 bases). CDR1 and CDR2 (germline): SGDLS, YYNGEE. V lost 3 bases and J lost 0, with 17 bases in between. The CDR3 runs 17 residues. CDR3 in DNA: TGTGCCAGCAGCGGGGGTGGGAGCGGCCTTAGCACAGATACGCAGTATTTT. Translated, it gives CASSGGGSGLSTDTQYF.

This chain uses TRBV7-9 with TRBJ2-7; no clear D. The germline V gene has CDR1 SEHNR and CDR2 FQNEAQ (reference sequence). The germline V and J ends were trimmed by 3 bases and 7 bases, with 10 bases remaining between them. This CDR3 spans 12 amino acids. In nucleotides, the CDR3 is TGTGCCAGCAGCTTGCCGCAAGGGGAGCAGTACTTC. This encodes CASSLPQGEQYF.

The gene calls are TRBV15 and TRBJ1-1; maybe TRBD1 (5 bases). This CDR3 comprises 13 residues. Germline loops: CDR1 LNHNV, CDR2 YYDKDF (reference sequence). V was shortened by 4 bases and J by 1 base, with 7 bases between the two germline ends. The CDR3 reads CATSTTENTEAFF. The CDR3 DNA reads TGTGCCACCAGCACGACAGAGAACACTGAAGCTTTCTTT.

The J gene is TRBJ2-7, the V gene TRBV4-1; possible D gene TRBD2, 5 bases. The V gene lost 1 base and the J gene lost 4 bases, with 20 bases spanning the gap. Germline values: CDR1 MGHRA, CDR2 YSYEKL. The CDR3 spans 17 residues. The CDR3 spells CASSQVELRELPYEQYF. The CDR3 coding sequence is TGCGCCAGCAGCCAAGTCGAGCTCCGGGAACTCCCATACGAGCAGTACTTC.

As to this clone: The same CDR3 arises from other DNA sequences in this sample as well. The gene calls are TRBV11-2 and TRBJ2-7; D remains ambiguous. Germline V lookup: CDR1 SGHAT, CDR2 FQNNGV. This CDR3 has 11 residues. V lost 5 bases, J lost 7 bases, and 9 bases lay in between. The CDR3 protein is CASSLAWEQYF. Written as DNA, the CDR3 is TGTGCCAGCAGCCTCGCTTGGGAGCAGTACTTC.